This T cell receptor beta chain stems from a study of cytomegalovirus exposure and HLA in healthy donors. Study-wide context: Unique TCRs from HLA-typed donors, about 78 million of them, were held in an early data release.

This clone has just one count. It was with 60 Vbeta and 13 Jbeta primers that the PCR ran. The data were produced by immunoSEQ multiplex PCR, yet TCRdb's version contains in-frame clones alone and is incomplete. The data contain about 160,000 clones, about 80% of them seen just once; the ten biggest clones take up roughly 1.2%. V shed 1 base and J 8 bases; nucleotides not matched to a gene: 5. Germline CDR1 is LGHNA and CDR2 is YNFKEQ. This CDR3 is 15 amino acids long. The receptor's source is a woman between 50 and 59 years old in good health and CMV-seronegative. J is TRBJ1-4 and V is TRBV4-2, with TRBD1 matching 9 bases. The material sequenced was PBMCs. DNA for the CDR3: TGTGCCAGCAGCCAAGCCCCGGGACAGGGCGAAAAACTGTTTTTT. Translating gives CASSQAPGQGEKLFF.